The source of this TCR beta chain is a study of cytomegalovirus exposure and HLA in healthy donors (dated by TCRdb to the late 2010s). Regarding the research as a whole: In an earlier analysis of 450 to 750 of the donors, approximately 300 Gb of sequence data and 117 million unique TCR beta sequences from 150 million to 200 million T cells were reported. To predict cytomegalovirus infection status, the study combined high-throughput TCR immunosequencing, statistical association of individual TCRs with disease status, and machine learning. The genetic ancestry cluster associated with self-reported Caucasian donors included about 84% of the roughly 410 genotyped donors. An earlier analysis of 587 of the donors used high-throughput TCR beta sequencing to judge whether each TCR beta V gene segment behaved as functional or pseudogenic. On average, 235,054 unique TCR beta nucleotide sequences were sequenced per donor among a few hundred genotyped donors of the cohort, with 15% to 20% of those sequences being non-productive. The study profiled the T cell repertoires of 500 to 800 subjects by immunosequencing and related them to cytomegalovirus serostatus. Four to six DR-DQ haplotypes were handled as single units for association and clustering, since linkage in the cohort was strong. In a later analysis, previously published TCR beta repertoires from several hundred donors were re-analyzed and high-resolution HLA genotyping was added so that TCR occurrence patterns could be studied. The number of donors typed differed by locus, with about 620-630 for A, B, C, DRB1 and DQB1, around 500 for DQA1, 606 for DPA1, and over 400 for DPB1. A later genetic analysis used genome-wide SNP genotypes for about 65% of the 666 donors, treating that subset as a discovery cohort. HLA typing covered class I and class II loci at four-digit resolution. The later analysis used no new phenotypic data to find candidate immune exposures, relying instead on TCR beta sequences and their occurrence across donors. In addition to the first cohort of around 670 subjects, a separate validation cohort of 100 to 150 different subjects was used. The aim of the study was to test whether cataloging public T cell receptors could identify signatures of past pathogen exposure. Around 300 gigabases of sequencing data and approximately 85 million unique TCR sequences were included in an early release covering around 650 HLA-typed donors. All discovery cohort repertoires had been generated on a single sequencing platform. Donor age, sex, ethnicity and CMV serostatus were compiled alongside the repertoire data. What the research found in general, with its limitations: According to a later genetic analysis, donors in an Asian-associated ancestry cluster had fewer N-insertions in productive TCRs than the approximately 630-donor mean. Specific HLA alleles were associated with roughly 17,000 TCR beta sequences at a false discovery rate of 0.05 in a later analysis. An association between a missense DCLRE1C variant and V-gene and J-gene trimming of TCR beta chains was found in a later genetic analysis and replicated in an independent cohort. When HLA alleles, especially DR and DQ, strongly co-occurred, attributing TCR associations to individual alleles was difficult. A cluster of highly shared sequence variants was judged likely to represent a technical artifact of the sequencing pipeline. Most TCR sequences were seen in very few donors, while some public TCRs were found in many individuals. In a later analysis, HLA-associated TCR beta chains showed more clonal expansion and lower generation probabilities than non-associated chains that were equally common. The authors suggested that the approach could potentially be generalized to other disease states and immunological phenotypes. In a later analysis, several top co-occurrence clusters were reported to appear linked to parvovirus B19, influenza, CMV and Epstein-Barr virus. In vitro tests confirmed that a few of the cytomegalovirus-associated TCR beta chains recognize cytomegalovirus antigens. Because HLA typing was unavailable for some donors at each locus, only the typed subset was used in association tests. For the cohort, immune exposure information was limited to CMV serostatus. Correlated functional status among segregating V segments might be attributable to linkage disequilibrium, but an unknown experimental factor could not be ruled out. A further reported finding was that TCR beta sequences accurately predicted the HLA-A and HLA-B alleles for most subjects in the first cohort. The earlier analysis of approximately 590 of the donors excluded approximately 15 rarely observed V segments, including chromosome 9 orphons, because counts were too low. Sequencing depth was assumed to be roughly uniform across donors in the presence/absence analyses, though that assumption may not hold. In an earlier analysis of approximately 590 of the donors, most TCR beta V segments appeared in productive rearrangements about 90% or about 30% of the time, broadly matching IMGT annotations. The 87-base-pair reads could not distinguish some IMGT-functional V segments, including TRBV6-2 and TRBV6-3, so those segments were excluded. In a later analysis, TCR association rates were found to vary across HLA loci, with the most associated TCRs seen for DRB1 alleles and the fewest for HLA-C alleles. According to a later analysis, most CMV-associated TCR beta chains appeared to be HLA-restricted, and the HLA associations seemed to be driven largely by CMV exposure. A total of 150 or so TCR beta chains were listed by the study as associated with cytomegalovirus. Only TCR beta chains were sequenced in this cohort, and the absence of alpha or paired-chain data limited detectable features. Cytomegalovirus status was reported to be diagnosed by the classifier with high specificity and sensitivity in both the original and validation cohorts.

The library was produced with the immunoSEQ multiplex PCR assay. For the multiplex PCR, a mixture combining 60 forward primers for TCR Vbeta segments and 13 reverse primers for TCR Jbeta segments was used. The CDR3 region of rearranged TCR beta genes was amplified from genomic DNA with a multiplex PCR assay. Amplified TCR beta libraries were sequenced as 87-base-pair reads on the Illumina HiSeq System. The source study handled its data this way. A later analysis counted some 80 million unique TCR beta chains across the 670 or so repertoires, and around 9.9 million of these chains were shared by at least two donors. Raw reads were error-corrected and collapsed into unique sequences by a nearest-neighbor algorithm in which closely related sequences were merged to remove PCR and sequencing errors. To assign V, D and J gene segments, CDR3 sequences were aligned to IMGT reference sequences. For a sequence to be retained, at least a six-nucleotide match to both a V gene segment and a J gene segment was required. A rearrangement was called productive if the CDR3 had no stop codons and remained in frame with V and J, and every other rearrangement was called non-productive. Following IMGT convention, CDR3 was defined as the stretch from the second conserved V-encoded cysteine to the conserved J-encoded phenylalanine. In an earlier analysis of roughly 610 of the donors, sequences lacking an unambiguous match to a single V gene segment were excluded. In an earlier analysis of some 590 of the donors, a V segment was called functional when productive rearrangements were above 56.7%, and segregating when the standard deviation between donors exceeded 5%. A statistical classification framework was developed to diagnose cytomegalovirus status using the catalog of TCR beta chain sequences. In a later analysis, TCR nucleotide sequences were compared against IMGT/GENE-DB human TR gene sequences so that V and J genes could be assigned. A later analysis assigned CDR3 sequences and most-parsimonious VDJ recombination scenarios with the TCRdist pipeline. In a later analysis, each TCR beta chain was defined by its CDR3 amino acid sequence together with its V-gene family, and reads without a unique V-gene family were excluded. In a later analysis, 500 to 700 highly shared, low-generation-probability nucleotide sequences were removed to address suspected cross-contamination and a sequencing artifact. In a later analysis, a clonal expansion index for each public chain was calculated from normalized within-repertoire ranks of inferred template counts. A later analysis computed generation probabilities with a VDJ recombination model fitted to out-of-frame rearrangements, and checked the results against IGoR. Hypergeometric tests were used in a later analysis to score TCR-TCR, TCR-HLA and TCR-CMV co-occurrence, with a repertoire-size bias correction applied to the TCR pairs. To estimate false discovery rates, a later analysis permuted the HLA or CMV assignments 20 times. A later analysis grouped co-occurring TCRs with DBSCAN, adding TCRdist sequence similarity when clustering within HLA-allele-positive subsets. Co-occurrence clustering excluded repertoires with fewer than 30,000 or more than 120,000 public chains, plus five with anomalous nucleotide sharing. Held by TCRdb, this immuneACCESS table contains in-frame sequences only and omits some clones. Under half of the omission traces to an unresolved V gene where checked; the cause of the rest is unknown. V and J calls plus clone size are reproduced from that table; the DNA served to infer D and trimming. The sample table records under 150,000 clones; 75% to 85% of these occur just once. The ten largest clonotypes hold 5.5% to 7.5% of the sample.

As for this clone: The antigen it recognizes is unknown. No much larger clone exists at a distance of one base, and base qualities are not known.

Inclusive of the bounding cysteine and phenylalanine, the CDR3 is 14 residues long. Only the CDR3 DNA stays, 42 bases, in frame from base 1. CDR1 and CDR2, per the germline V gene (reference sequence), are MNHEY and SMNVEV. The cohort was made up of 666 healthy bone marrow donors. At the time of sampling, all cohort members were nominally healthy, though unrecorded immune exposures were likely present. The donor was CMV seropositive and was included in the group of some 290 seropositive cohort members. A peripheral blood sample was provided by each donor, and peripheral blood mononuclear cells were used for TCR beta sequencing. Genomic DNA extraction from the blood cell samples was performed with the Qiagen DNeasy Blood Extraction Kit.

The receptor was derived from a woman between 40 and 50 years old in good health and CMV-seropositive. The chain uses TRBV27 and TRBJ2-5; D gene: possibly TRBD2, on 5 matching bases. The end of the DNA aligns better with TRBJ2-7, so the J call may be wrong. Material: PBMCs. CDR3 loop: CASSLTAGKNEQYF. The DNA sequence is given as TGTGCCAGCAGTTTAACCGCCGGGAAAAACGAGCAGTACTTC.